This T cell receptor beta chain was recovered during a study of T cells after yellow fever vaccination. Study conclusions and caveats: The secondary response was weaker, and its peak arrived faster, on day 5 versus 15. A minor fraction of clonotypes spanned both CD4 and CD8 compartments. Contamination by abundant bulk-population clonotypes could be present in FACS-sorted repertoires.

Looked up from germline, CDR1 is SEHNR and CDR2 is FQNEAQ (reference sequence). Trimming pared 2 bases from V and 3 bases from J, leaving 13 bases between. The CDR3 covers 15 residues. The table lists this clonotype with a few counts. No antigen is known for it. By 5'RACE template switching, TCR cDNA was produced, with a universal primer site and UMIs added in the process. TCRdb redid the calling of the 5' RACE reads with MiXCR, one entry per CDR3 protein. The sample has a few hundred thousand distinct CDR3 sequences; about 5.2% are singletons. The sequence was obtained from a man between 18 and 29 years old who received the YFV17D yellow fever vaccine. The specimen comprised CD4+ T cells sorted from PBMCs, sampled on the day of the yellow fever booster vaccination. V is TRBV7-9 and J is TRBJ2-5; D tentatively reads TRBD1 or TRBD2 (7 bases each). CDR3 in amino acids: CASSLRAGGEETQYF. The CDR3, as DNA: TGTGCCAGCAGCTTAAGGGCAGGGGGGGAAGAGACCCAGTACTTC.